A selection of T cell receptor beta chains follows, all from one sample in a study of response to subunit inactivated influenza vaccine. One entry per CDR3 protein results from TCRdb running MiXCR on the RT-PCR reads. The sample consists of approximately 700,000 distinct CDR3 sequences, approximately 14% of them appearing once. The material sequenced was PBMCs from blood, taken 14 days before vaccination. These receptors originate from a man aged 50 or older who received an inactivated influenza vaccine. CDR3s include the opening cysteine and the closing phenylalanine or tryptophan. A D gene is named only where the DNA matches it firmly. Not all rows give a size; the values are once, few, many and, for expanded clones, a class.

abundance | d_gene | j_gene | v_gene | CDR3nt | CDR3aa
few | NA | TRBJ2-1 | TRBV5-1 | TGCGCCAGCAGCCTCCGGACTGGCCCCAGGAATGAGCAGTTCTTC | CASSLRTGPRNEQFF
many | NA | TRBJ2-2 | TRBV7-6 | TGTGCCAGCAGCCGCACCACCAACACCGGGGAGCTGTTTTTT | CASSRTTNTGELFF
few | NA | TRBJ1-5 | TRBV12-3/TRBV12-4 | TGTGCCAGCAGTTCTGGAGGTTCCCATCAGCCCCAGCATTTT | CASSSGGSHQPQHF
NA | NA | TRBJ2-7 | TRBV24-1 | TGTGCCACCAGTGATTTGATAGGGAACGAGCAGTACTTC | CATSDLIGNEQYF
few | TRBD2 | TRBJ2-3 | TRBV7-4 | TGTGCCAGCAGCTTACGACTAGCGGGAGGGCCTGTCACAGATACGCAGTATTTT | CASSLRLAGGPVTDTQYF
few | NA | TRBJ2-7 | TRBV29-1 | TGCAGCGTTGAGCTAAGGGAGGACTCCTACGAGCAGTACTTC | CSVELREDSYEQYF
many | NA | TRBJ1-4 | TRBV5-1 | TGCGCCAGCAGCCTTGACAGCCTGAGTGGTGAAAAACTGTTTTTT | CASSLDSLSGEKLFF
once | TRBD2 | TRBJ2-5 | TRBV7-7 | TGTGCTAGCAGCCGAGGACTAGCCTCCGGTGAGACCCAGTACTTC | CASSRGLASGETQYF
many | TRBD2 | TRBJ2-1 | TRBV7-2 | TGTGCCAGCAGCTCACTAGCGGGAGTCTACAATGAGCAGTTCTTC | CASSSLAGVYNEQFF
NA | TRBD1 | TRBJ1-1 | TRBV15 | TGTGCCACCAGCAGGGCTGGACAGGGGAACACTGAAGCTTTCTTT | CATSRAGQGNTEAFF
NA | NA | TRBJ2-5 | TRBV18 | TGTGCCAGCTCACCCTTGATGAGTGCCAACCAAGAGACCCAGTACTTC | CASSPLMSANQETQYF
few | TRBD2 | TRBJ2-7 | TRBV20-1 | TGCAGTGCTAGAGTGGCGGGGGGTTCCTACGAGCAGTACTTC | CSARVAGGSYEQYF
few | NA | TRBJ1-4 | TRBV16 | TGTGCCAGCAGCCAAACAAGGGGCGACAATGAAAAACTGTTTTTT | CASSQTRGDNEKLFF
few | NA | TRBJ1-6 | TRBV12-3/TRBV12-4 | TGTGCCAGCACCCGCGGCCCATCACCCCTCCACTTT | CASTRGPSPLHF
few | NA | TRBJ2-5 | TRBV5-5 | TGTGCCAGCAGCTTTCGTAGTCAACAAGAGACCCAGTACTTC | CASSFRSQQETQYF
few | NA | TRBJ2-1 | TRBV24-1 | TGTGCCACCAGTGATCGGGGGAGCTCCTACAATGAGCAGTTCTTC | CATSDRGSSYNEQFF
NA | TRBD1 | TRBJ2-2 | TRBV28 | TGTGCCAGCAGGGGGAACAGGGGGAGGAACACCGGGGAGCTGTTTTTT | CASRGNRGRNTGELFF
NA | NA | TRBJ1-3 | TRBV18 | TGTGCCAGCTCACCGCGCAGCTCCTCTGGAAACACCATATATTTT | CASSPRSSSGNTIYF
NA | NA | TRBJ2-1 | TRBV4-1 | TGCGCCAGCAGCCCATACGCTACAATACAGTTCTTC | CASSPYATIQFF
many | NA | TRBJ2-1 | TRBV4-3 | TGCGCCAGCAGCCAAGATAAATTCGAGGGAGAGTACAATGAGCAGTTCTTC | CASSQDKFEGEYNEQFF
NA | NA | TRBJ2-7 | TRBV20-1 | TGCAGTGCTTTCCCTCAGAGGGCCTACGAGCAGTACTTC | CSAFPQRAYEQYF
NA | TRBD1 | TRBJ2-4 | TRBV5-1 | TGCGCCAGCAGCCGAGCCGGGACAGGGGTAAACATTCAGTACTTC | CASSRAGTGVNIQYF
NA | NA | TRBJ2-7 | TRBV4-3 | TGCGCCAGCAGCCAAGATCTCGCGAGGGAGCAGTACTTC | CASSQDLAREQYF
NA | NA | TRBJ2-1 | TRBV5-6 | TGTGCCAGCAGCTTTGAATCAGGGCTCACCCGGTTCTTC | CASSFESGLTRFF
many | NA | TRBJ2-3 | TRBV6-2/TRBV6-3 | TGTGCCAGCAGACCCTCGTGGGTGTTAGGGGACGGTACGCAGTATTTT | CASRPSWVLGDGTQYF
few | TRBD1 | TRBJ2-5 | TRBV20-1 | TGCAGTGCAGAAATACCTCTGGGGACAGGGGGTGGATTAGAGACCCAGTACTTC | CSAEIPLGTGGGLETQYF
few | TRBD2 | TRBJ2-1 | TRBV15 | TGTGCCACCAGCAGAGATCGTAGCGGGAGTAGGAATGAGCAGTTCTTC | CATSRDRSGSRNEQFF
NA | NA | TRBJ1-5 | TRBV28 | TGTGCCAGCAGTTTAAGGGGCGAAAATCAGCCCCAGCATTTT | CASSLRGENQPQHF
NA | NA | TRBJ2-1 | TRBV6-1 | TGTGCCAGCAGTCGCCAGGGAGCCCTAACCTACAATGAGCAGTTCTTC | CASSRQGALTYNEQFF
many | NA | TRBJ2-1 | TRBV5-1 | TGCGCCAGCAGCTTGATGCCTTTATCCAACAATGAGCAGTTCTTC | CASSLMPLSNNEQFF
few | TRBD2 | TRBJ2-3 | TRBV19 | TGTGCCAGTAGTTCGTTAGCGGGAACCTCTGGCACAGATACGCAGTATTTT | CASSSLAGTSGTDTQYF
few | NA | TRBJ1-1 | TRBV6-2/TRBV6-3 | TGTGCCAGCAGTTCGGTGTGGATGAACACTGAAGCTTTCTTT | CASSSVWMNTEAFF
few | NA | TRBJ1-1 | TRBV24-1 | TGTGCCACCAGGGGTTTGAACACTGAAGCTTTCTTT | CATRGLNTEAFF
few | TRBD1 | TRBJ1-2 | TRBV5-1 | TGCGCCAGCAGCCTCTCAGACAGGGGATATGGCTACACCTTC | CASSLSDRGYGYTF
few | TRBD2 | TRBJ2-2 | TRBV27 | TGTGCCAGCAAGAAGGGACTAGCGGGGGATGGGGAGCTGTTTTTT | CASKKGLAGDGELFF
few | NA | TRBJ1-5 | TRBV4-2 | TGTGCCAGCAGCCAAGACAATTTACGGGTTAATCAGCCCCAGCATTTT | CASSQDNLRVNQPQHF
few | TRBD2 | TRBJ2-1 | TRBV18 | TGTGCCAGCTCACTGCCGGGAGGACCCAATGAGCAGTTCTTC | CASSLPGGPNEQFF
NA | NA | TRBJ1-5 | TRBV15 | TGTGCCACCAGCATTGGGGCCGGGAATCAGCCCCAGCATTTT | CATSIGAGNQPQHF
NA | NA | TRBJ2-1 | TRBV2 | TGTGCCAGCAGTGCGCTTAACAATGAGCAGTTCTTC | CASSALNNEQFF
few | TRBD2 | TRBJ2-3 | TRBV5-4 | TGTGCCAGCAGCTTGTTTAGCGGGGGATTCGATACGCAGTATTTT | CASSLFSGGFDTQYF
NA | NA | TRBJ2-1 | TRBV20-1 | TGCAGTGCCCCAGAGGCCTCCTACAATGAGCAGTTCTTC | CSAPEASYNEQFF
NA | NA | TRBJ2-5 | TRBV6-5 | TGTGCCAGCAGTTACTCGAGGGCAGGGATCGTAGAGACCCAGTACTTC | CASSYSRAGIVETQYF
few | TRBD2 | TRBJ2-7 | TRBV18 | TGTGCCAGCTCACCACCGGGACTAGCAAAAATCTACGAGCAGTACTTC | CASSPPGLAKIYEQYF
few | NA | TRBJ2-3 | TRBV7-9 | TGTGCCAGCAGCTTAAGTGGACCGTGGGGCACAGATACGCAGTATTTT | CASSLSGPWGTDTQYF
few | TRBD2 | TRBJ2-7 | TRBV5-1 | TGCGCCAGCAGCCCCGGGGGGGGGAATCTCTACGAGCAGTACTTC | CASSPGGGNLYEQYF
few | NA | TRBJ1-1 | TRBV20-1 | TGCAGTGCTAGGTCAGCACAGGGGAACACTGAAGCTTTCTTT | CSARSAQGNTEAFF
few | TRBD2 | TRBJ2-5 | TRBV5-5 | TGTGCCAGCAGCCTGGGACTAGCGGGATGGGAGACCCAGTACTTC | CASSLGLAGWETQYF
NA | NA | TRBJ2-1 | TRBV20-1 | TGCAGTGCTAGGGGTTATCTTTACGAGCAGTTCTTC | CSARGYLYEQFF
NA | TRBD2 | TRBJ2-5 | TRBV5-5 | TGTGCCAGCAGCTGGACTAGCGGGAGGTCACAAGAGACCCAGTACTTC | CASSWTSGRSQETQYF
NA | NA | TRBJ2-5 | TRBV15 | TGTGCCACCAGCGACCTCTCCACCTATTCTCAGGGGCGCACGGAGACCCAGTACTTC | CATSDLSTYSQGRTETQYF
NA | TRBD2 | TRBJ2-3 | TRBV10-3 | TGTGCCATCAGTGTCGGAGCGGGGGGAACGGCGCCACCTACGCAGTATTTT | CAISVGAGGTAPPTQYF
few | NA | TRBJ1-2 | TRBV6-1 | TGTGCCAGCGCCCCAGACAGGCTCTCCTATGGCTACACCTTC | CASAPDRLSYGYTF
NA | NA | TRBJ2-7 | TRBV15 | TGTGCCACCATCGCCTCCCGGGGCGAGCAGTACTTC | CATIASRGEQYF
many | TRBD2 | TRBJ2-4 | TRBV3-1 | TGTGCCAGCAGCCAAGGGGGGAGGGGATTAGGAGGCATTCAGTACTTC | CASSQGGRGLGGIQYF
many | NA | TRBJ2-5 | TRBV11-2 | TGTGCCAGCAGCTTCCGGGGCCAAGAGACCCAGTACTTC | CASSFRGQETQYF
many | NA | TRBJ2-7 | TRBV5-1 | TGCGCCAGCAGCTTCGGGGGCCCGGGGGAGCAGTACTTC | CASSFGGPGEQYF
NA | TRBD1 | TRBJ2-4 | TRBV28 | TGTGCCAGCAGGAAACAGGGGAGAGACATTCAGTACTTC | CASRKQGRDIQYF
few | NA | TRBJ2-2 | TRBV4-1 | TGCGCCAGCAGCCTTGTTCGTACCCCGAACACCGGGGAGCTGTTTTTT | CASSLVRTPNTGELFF